This T cell receptor (beta chain) comes out of a study of blood T cell repertoires in COVID-19 (dated by TCRdb to 2018 to 2021). Describing the broader study: Samples from collaborators originated in the United States, Italy and Spain and spanned both the acute and convalescent phases of COVID-19. The material from the prospective study consisted of cDNA or gDNA derived from T cells, B-cell-depleted T cells, or PBMCs. Deeply sampled blood TCRbeta repertoires from subjects exposed to, actively infected with, or recovered from COVID-19 were included in the dataset. The repertoires were made available in a free public database intended to serve as a resource for research on the immune response to SARS-CoV-2. The samples were drawn from two sources: the first 160 participants of the ongoing ImmuneRACE study, and 1,000 to 1,500 subjects contributed by 6 global collaborators. Nearly every sample came with metadata listing a de-identified subject ID, COVID-19 status, age in years and sex. Where HLA class I and class II types were available, the types were taken from metadata supplied by the sample provider, not from assay-based typing. What the work shows at the level of the full study, not this receptor alone: Clinical and demographic metadata were provided uncurated, with the amount varying by source and participant.

According to the germline V gene, CDR1 reads KGHSH and CDR2 reads LQKENI. CDR3 length: 14 amino acids, cysteine to phenylalanine. This entry keeps only the CDR3 DNA: 42 bases, framed from base 1. Trimming costs V 3 bases and J 7 bases, and their ends lie 16 bases apart. The immunoSEQ Assay, a bias-controlled multiplex PCR, was used to amplify TCRbeta CDR3 regions from genomic DNA. In the authors' own workflow: Within the assay, amplification of reference gene primers was used to estimate how many nucleated cells each sample contained. To quantify the absolute abundance of each unique TCRbeta CDR3 rearrangement, sequence reads were collapsed and filtered. Productive Simpson clonality was computed per sample as the square root of Simpson's diversity index over productive rearrangements. The source is immuneACCESS, and TCRdb retained only in-frame sequences with V and J called. Part of the clones is not carried over; for the studies checked, unresolved V genes explain less than half of this, and the remainder is unexplained. The V and J calls and clone size were taken over from that table, and D and trimming were inferred from the DNA. The sample table lists some 180,000 clones, roughly four fifths of them with a count of one. Together, the top ten hold about 14% of the sample.

This clone came up a few times. It has no known antigen specificity. It has no much larger one-base neighbor in the sample; base qualities were not kept. Another Seattle source contributed samples from volunteer blood donors who had recovered from COVID-19. Collaborating institutions collected whole blood in K2EDTA tubes following their own protocols. For TCRbeta analysis, collaborator samples were shipped as frozen whole blood, as isolated PBMCs, or as DNA extracted from either sample type. This receptor chain uses TRBV18 and TRBJ2-7; the D gene cannot be resolved reliably. The specimen was peripheral blood. This receptor was taken from a man in his fifties or sixties who had recovered from COVID-19. The CDR3: CASSPAAFPYEQYF. At the DNA level, the sequence is TGTGCCAGCTCACCCGCGGCCTTCCCTTATGAGCAGTACTTC.